This record concerns one T cell receptor (beta chain) sequence. Germline V CDR1 and CDR2: MDHEN, SYDVKM. Trimming at V came to 5 bases and at J to 4 bases, leaving 9 bases not matched to a gene. The CDR3 is 15 residues long. As defined, naive CD8 cells were CD45RO-negative and positively selected for CCR7, with terminally differentiated effector memory CD45RA+ cells excluded. The repertoire was sequenced with immunoSEQ multiplex PCR; TCRdb's copy has only in-frame clones and lacks some. The data contain roughly 650,000 clones, approximately 96% of them singletons. These data are taken from a study of shared clonotypes between healthy human individuals.

The sample consisted of naive CD8+ T cells sorted from blood. The J gene is TRBJ2-3, the V gene TRBV28; 7 nucleotides line up with TRBD1. The receptor comes from a woman aged 25 to 39 in good health. CDR3 sequence (DNA): TGTGCCAGCAGTAATGACAGGGAAGGATCAGATACGCAGTATTTT. It encodes CASSNDREGSDTQYF. Full variable domain (remainder filled in from reference TRBV28 and TRBJ2-3): DVKVTQSSRYLVKRTGEKVFLECVQDMDHENMFWYRQDPGLGLRLIYFSYDVKMKEKGDIPEGYSVSREKKERFSLILESASTNQTSMYLCASSNDREGSDTQYFGPGTRLTVL.